One sample yielded the 8 T cell receptor beta chains listed below, sequenced in a study of Ad26.COV2.S vaccination and SARS-CoV-2 variants. The treatment is: around 19 received Ad26.COV2.S at low or high dose, single or two shots; about 5 received placebo; per-sample allocation not given. It was on day 63 after the first vaccine or placebo injection that samples were taken. The protocol was immunoSEQ multiplex PCR, while the TCRdb copy is restricted to in-frame clones and leaves out a portion. The repertoire includes about 420,000 clones, roughly 90% of them detected once, and 3.6% sits in the top ten. The sample here was peripheral blood, taken in a trial of Ad26.COV2.S vaccine versus placebo. The source is a person between 18 and 65 years old who received the Ad26.COV2.S COVID-19 vaccine or a placebo.

This clone was counted only a few times. The CDR3 sequence is CASSRTGDNQPQHF. Written as DNA, the CDR3 is TGTGCCAGTAGTCGGACAGGGGATAATCAGCCCCAGCATTTT. The chain couples TRBV19 to TRBJ1-5; 9 bases align to TRBD1. V lost 5 bases, J lost 4 bases, and 3 bases stayed unmatched. The CDR3 spans 14 residues. From germline, CDR1 is LNHDA and CDR2 SQIVND (reference sequence).

In this sample, this clone turned up once. The V gene is TRBV27, the J gene TRBJ1-5; a weak D match, TRBD1 (5 bases). This CDR3 region has 14 residues. V lost 3 bases, J lost 1 base, and 7 bases lay in between. Germline values: CDR1 MNHEY, CDR2 SMNVEV (reference sequence). CDR3 residues: CASSLGESNQPQHF. In DNA form, the CDR3 reads TGTGCCAGCAGTTTGGGGGAAAGCAATCAGCCCCAGCATTTT.

The chain uses TRBV20-1 and TRBJ1-4; D may be TRBD1 (5 bases). V gave up 3 bases and J gave up 7 bases, with 12 bases separating them. Germline-derived CDR1 and CDR2 are DFQATT and SNEGSKA (reference sequence). This CDR3 contains 13 residues. This chain's CDR3 is CSASYGRGEKLFF. The CDR3 region has the DNA TGCAGTGCTAGTTATGGGAGGGGTGAAAAACTGTTTTTT.

The V and J genes are TRBV5-1 and TRBJ2-5; the D gene is possibly TRBD1 (6 bases). Germline V gene sequence: CDR1 SGHRS, CDR2 YFSETQ. The ends were cut back, 3 bases at V and 5 bases at J, with 14 bases in the middle. The CDR3 is made up of 14 amino acids. The CDR3 loop is CASSSGAPRETQYF. CDR3 nucleotide sequence: TGCGCCAGCAGCTCAGGGGCCCCCCGGGAGACCCAGTACTTC.

The rearrangement uses TRBV5-1 and TRBJ2-7, with D perhaps given as TRBD1 or TRBD2 (5 bases each). This CDR3 is built from 15 residues. CDR1 and CDR2 (germline): SGHRS, YFSETQ. Trimming cost V 6 bases and J 6 bases, with 22 bases left between them. The CDR3 loop reads CASTFSGRDRGEQYF. For the CDR3, the DNA is TGCGCCAGCACCTTTTCGGGACGGGATAGGGGCGAGCAGTACTTC.

As to this clone: At one boundary the junction diverges from the germline segment, which might be a read error. This chain links TRBV7-2 with TRBJ1-2; the D gene is possibly TRBD1 (6 bases). CDR3 length equals 17 residues. CDR1 and CDR2 (germline): SGHTA, FQGNSA. The CDR3 is CASTLGGQGGDNYGYTF. CDR3 DNA: TGTGCCAGCACCTTAGGGGGGCAGGGAGGGGATAACTATGGCTACACCTTC.

The genes are TRBV6-5 and TRBJ1-3, with TRBD1 as a possible D gene (5 bases). Trimming left V 5 bases short and J 4 bases short, with 12 bases between. This CDR3 has 14 amino acids. CDR1 is MNHEY and CDR2 is SVGAGI in the germline V gene. CDR3 amino acids: CASSPSGVGNTIYF. Here the CDR3 DNA reads TGTGCCAGCAGTCCTTCGGGGGTCGGAAACACCATATATTTT.

The chain employs TRBV7-9 and TRBJ2-1; 7 nucleotides agree with TRBD1. With V trimmed by 5 bases and J by 16 bases, 11 bases remained unmatched. Germline V gene data show CDR1 as SEHNR and CDR2 as FQNEAQ (reference sequence). CDR3 length equals 12 residues. The CDR3 region is CASSLSGGQLFF. CDR3 bases: TGTGCCAGCAGCCTATCAGGGGGACAGTTATTCTTC.